These T cell receptor beta chains were read from a single sample in a study of control samples from healthy donors and cancer patients. TCRdb's table, derived via immunoSEQ multiplex PCR, lists solely in-frame clones and lacks some. The data contain almost 90,000 clones, more than 70% of them singletons. Sequencing used blood. These receptors all stem from a woman between 40 and 55 years old in good health. CDR3s include the opening cysteine and the closing phenylalanine or tryptophan. The D gene is left open where the match is weak. Clone size is stated in some rows and not others, as once, few, many or a class when expanded.

CDR3 protein: CASSTILSPLHF; CDR3 DNA: TGTGCCAGCAGCACAATCCTTTCACCCCTCCACTTT; V gene: TRBV6-2/TRBV6-3; J gene: TRBJ1-6; clone size: -; D gene: -
CDR3 protein: CASSRTTGSPLHF; CDR3 DNA: TGTGCCAGTAGCAGGACGACGGGATCACCCCTCCACTTT; V gene: TRBV19; J gene: TRBJ1-6; clone size: -; D gene: -
CDR3 protein: CASSKDGPYEQYF; CDR3 DNA: TGTGCCAGCAGCAAAGATGGACCCTACGAGCAGTACTTC; V gene: TRBV21-1; J gene: TRBJ2-7; clone size: -; D gene: -
CDR3 protein: CASSESLRGANSPLHF; CDR3 DNA: TGCGCCAGCAGTGAGTCCCTTCGGGGGGCCAATTCACCCCTCCACTTT; V gene: TRBV10-2; J gene: TRBJ1-6; clone size: -; D gene: -
CDR3 protein: CASSLAQSANYGYTF; CDR3 DNA: TGTGCCAGCAGCTTAGCGCAGTCAGCTAACTATGGCTACACCTTC; V gene: TRBV7-9; J gene: TRBJ1-2; clone size: -; D gene: -
CDR3 protein: CASSQDLGLAGYNEQFF; CDR3 DNA: TGTGCCAGCAGCCAAGATCTTGGGCTAGCGGGCTACAATGAGCAGTTCTTC; V gene: TRBV3-1/TRBV3-2; J gene: TRBJ2-1; clone size: once; D gene: TRBD2
CDR3 protein: CASSYDRAPYGYTF; CDR3 DNA: TGTGCCAGCAGTTACGACAGGGCTCCTTATGGCTACACCTTC; V gene: TRBV6-5; J gene: TRBJ1-2; clone size: -; D gene: TRBD1
CDR3 protein: CASSLDGQSNTGELFF; CDR3 DNA: TGTGCCAGCAGCTTGGATGGACAGTCGAACACCGGGGAGCTGTTTTTT; V gene: TRBV5-6; J gene: TRBJ2-2; clone size: -; D gene: -
CDR3 protein: CSASKLRGYEQYF; CDR3 DNA: TGCAGTGCTAGTAAGTTGCGGGGTTACGAGCAGTACTTC; V gene: TRBV20-1; J gene: TRBJ2-7; clone size: many; D gene: -
CDR3 protein: CASSLGQMSSYNEQFF; CDR3 DNA: TGCGCCAGCAGCTTGGGCCAGATGAGCTCCTACAATGAGCAGTTCTTC; V gene: TRBV5-1; J gene: TRBJ2-1; clone size: -; D gene: -
CDR3 protein: CATSDARDPRHMGEQFF; CDR3 DNA: TGTGCCACCAGTGACGCTCGGGACCCGCGGCATATGGGTGAGCAGTTCTTC; V gene: TRBV24-1; J gene: TRBJ2-1; clone size: -; D gene: -
CDR3 protein: CASSEQTNQPQHF; CDR3 DNA: TGTGCCAGCAGTGAACAGACCAATCAGCCCCAGCATTTT; V gene: TRBV2; J gene: TRBJ1-5; clone size: -; D gene: -
CDR3 protein: CASSFAGGSEQYF; CDR3 DNA: TGCGCCAGCAGCTTTGCGGGGGGAAGCGAGCAGTACTTC; V gene: TRBV5-1; J gene: TRBJ2-7; clone size: -; D gene: TRBD2
CDR3 protein: CASSDSGRGVNEQFF; CDR3 DNA: TGCGCCAGCAGTGATTCCGGAAGGGGGGTTAATGAGCAGTTCTTC; V gene: TRBV10-1; J gene: TRBJ2-1; clone size: -; D gene: -
CDR3 protein: CATSDHRTGGTDTQYF; CDR3 DNA: TGTGCCACCAGTGACCACCGGACAGGAGGCACAGATACGCAGTATTTT; V gene: TRBV24-1; J gene: TRBJ2-3; clone size: -; D gene: TRBD1
CDR3 protein: CASQSGGGSYEQYF; CDR3 DNA: TGTGCCAGCCAAAGCGGGGGTGGATCCTACGAGCAGTACTTC; V gene: TRBV6-5; J gene: TRBJ2-7; clone size: -; D gene: TRBD2
CDR3 protein: CASSLSGAGNQPQHF; CDR3 DNA: TGCGCCAGCAGCTTGTCCGGGGCCGGCAATCAGCCCCAGCATTTT; V gene: TRBV5-1; J gene: TRBJ1-5; clone size: -; D gene: -
CDR3 protein: CSVRDLAGGTTDTQYF; CDR3 DNA: TGCAGCGTCCGGGATCTAGCGGGGGGTACCACAGATACGCAGTATTTT; V gene: TRBV29-1; J gene: TRBJ2-3; clone size: once; D gene: TRBD2
CDR3 protein: CASSYSNGGGNTIYF; CDR3 DNA: TGTGCCAGCAGTTACTCGAACGGGGGAGGAAACACCATATATTTT; V gene: TRBV6-5; J gene: TRBJ1-3; clone size: -; D gene: -